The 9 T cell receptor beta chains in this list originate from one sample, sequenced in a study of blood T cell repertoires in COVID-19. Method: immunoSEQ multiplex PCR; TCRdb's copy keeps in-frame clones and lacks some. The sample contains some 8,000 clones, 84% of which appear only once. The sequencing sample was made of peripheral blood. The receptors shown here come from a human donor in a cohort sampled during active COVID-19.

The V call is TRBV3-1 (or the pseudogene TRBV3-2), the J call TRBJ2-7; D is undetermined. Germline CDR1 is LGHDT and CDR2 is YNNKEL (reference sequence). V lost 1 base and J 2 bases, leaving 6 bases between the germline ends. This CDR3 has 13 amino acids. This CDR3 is CASSQGVPYEQYV. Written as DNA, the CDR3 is TGTGCCAGCAGCCAAGGCGTTCCCTACGAGCAGTACGTC.

The CDR3 coding sequence is TGTGCCAGCAGCTTAGCCGGACAGGGCAATGAAAAACTGTTTTTT. Protein sequence: CASSLAGQGNEKLFF. The chain employs TRBV7-6 and TRBJ1-4, with TRBD1 identical over 8 bases. CDR1 is SGHVS and CDR2 is FNYEAQ in the germline V gene. Losses at the gene ends were 0 bases for V and 5 bases for J; bases not matched to a gene: 2. The CDR3 covers 15 residues.

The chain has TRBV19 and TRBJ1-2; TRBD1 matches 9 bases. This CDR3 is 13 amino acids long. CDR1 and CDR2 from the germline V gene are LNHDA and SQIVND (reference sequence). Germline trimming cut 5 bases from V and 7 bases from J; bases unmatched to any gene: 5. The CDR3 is CASSVHRGPGYTF. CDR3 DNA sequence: TGTGCCAGTAGTGTCCACAGGGGGCCTGGCTACACCTTC. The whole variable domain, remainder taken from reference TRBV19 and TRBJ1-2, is DGGITQSPKYLFRKEGQNVTLSCEQNLNHDAMYWYRQDPGQGLRLIYYSQIVNDFQKGDIAEGYSVSREKKESFPLTVTSAQKNPTAFYLCASSVHRGPGYTFGSGTRLTVV.

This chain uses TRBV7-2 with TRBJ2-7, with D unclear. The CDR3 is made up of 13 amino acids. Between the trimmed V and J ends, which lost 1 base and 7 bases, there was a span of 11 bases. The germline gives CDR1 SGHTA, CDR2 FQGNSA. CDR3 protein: CASSLEFAGEQYF. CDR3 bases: TGTGCCAGCAGCTTAGAGTTTGCCGGGGAGCAGTACTTC.

The CDR3 DNA is TGTGCCAGCACGTCGGGACAGGGGGTGGAACGGTCCTACAATGAGCAGTTCTTC. It encodes CASTSGQGVERSYNEQFF. The chain links TRBV27 to TRBJ2-1; 11 nucleotides agree with TRBD1. The CDR3 spans 18 residues. Germline loops: CDR1 MNHEY, CDR2 SMNVEV (reference sequence). Trimming at V came to 7 bases and at J to 1 base, leaving 12 bases not matched to a gene.

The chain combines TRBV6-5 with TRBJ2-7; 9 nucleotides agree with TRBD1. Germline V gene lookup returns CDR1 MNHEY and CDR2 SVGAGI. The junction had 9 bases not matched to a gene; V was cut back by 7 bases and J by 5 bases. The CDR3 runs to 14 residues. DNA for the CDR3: TGTGCCAGCACCCTAAAAACAGGGGGCGACGAGCAGTACTTC. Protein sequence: CASTLKTGGDEQYF.

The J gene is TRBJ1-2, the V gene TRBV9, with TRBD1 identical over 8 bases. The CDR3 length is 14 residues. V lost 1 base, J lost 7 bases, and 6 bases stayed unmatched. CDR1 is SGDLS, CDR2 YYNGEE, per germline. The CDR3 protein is CASSVPGGLSGYTF. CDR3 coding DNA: TGTGCCAGCAGCGTACCAGGGGGCTTATCTGGCTACACCTTC.

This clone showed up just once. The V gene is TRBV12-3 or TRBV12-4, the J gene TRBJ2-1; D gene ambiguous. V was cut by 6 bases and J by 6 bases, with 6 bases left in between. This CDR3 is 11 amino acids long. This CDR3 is CASRGFNEQFF. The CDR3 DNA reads TGTGCCAGCAGGGGCTTCAATGAGCAGTTCTTC.

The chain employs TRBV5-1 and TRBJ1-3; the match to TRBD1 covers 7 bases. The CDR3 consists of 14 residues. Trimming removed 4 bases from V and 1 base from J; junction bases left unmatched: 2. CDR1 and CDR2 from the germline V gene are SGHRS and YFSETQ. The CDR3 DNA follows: TGCGCCAGCAGCGAACAGGGGTCTGGAAACACCATATATTTT. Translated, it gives CASSEQGSGNTIYF.